Each of the 27 T cell receptor beta chains below was sequenced from the same sample in a study of Graves' ophthalmopathy and Graves' hyperthyroidism. The sequenced template was RNA, covering the TCR beta CDR3 region. Second-round multiplex PCR followed a first-round RT-PCR using HTBI primers. TCRdb re-derived calls from the multiplex PCR reads in MiXCR, one entry per CDR3 protein. The sample holds about 420,000 distinct CDR3 sequences, roughly 20% seen once. The specimen was peripheral blood. The origin of the receptors is a woman aged 18-29 years with stable Graves' hyperthyroidism.

The table lists this clonotype with many counts. The chain employs TRBV20-1 and TRBJ2-5; 12 bases fit TRBD2. The CDR3 contains 15 residues. Germline values: CDR1 DFQATT, CDR2 SNEGSKA (reference sequence). J lost 5 bases, V lost 2 bases, and 6 bases had no gene match. CDR3 loop: CSARPTSGSGETQYF. The CDR3 nucleotides read TGCAGTGCTAGACCGACTAGCGGGAGTGGTGAGACCCAGTACTTC.

This clonotype was recorded a few times. This sequence joins TRBV20-1 and TRBJ1-5; 7 bases are shared with TRBD1. CDR3 size: 14 residues. The junction had 8 bases not matched to a gene; V was cut back by 3 bases and J by 6 bases. Germline V gene data show CDR1 as DFQATT and CDR2 as SNEGSKA (reference sequence). CDR3 region: CSASRDSPTQPQHF. The DNA of the CDR3 is TGCAGTGCTAGTCGGGACAGCCCAACTCAGCCCCAGCATTTT.

The table lists this clonotype with many counts. This chain links TRBV5-5 with TRBJ1-1, with D unclear. The CDR3 runs 14 residues. Trimming cost V 0 bases and J 2 bases, with 8 bases left between them. CDR1 and CDR2 from the germline V gene are SGHKS and YYEKEE (reference sequence). CDR3 nucleotide sequence: TGTGCCAGCAGCTTGGATGACACTAACACTGAAGCTTTCTTT. Translation: CASSLDDTNTEAFF.

The rearrangement uses TRBV18 and TRBJ1-5; D may be TRBD1 (5 bases). The ends were cut back, 3 bases at V and 3 bases at J, with 15 bases in the middle. The CDR3 has 16 residues. From germline, CDR1 is KGHSH and CDR2 LQKENI. The CDR3 protein is CASSPSPRGTNQPQHF. In DNA form, the CDR3 reads TGTGCCAGCTCACCGAGCCCCCGAGGGACCAATCAGCCCCAGCATTTT.

In its sample, this clonotype was seen many times. The gene calls are TRBV6-1 and TRBJ1-5; D is unresolved. Trimming removed 5 bases from V and 7 bases from J, with 15 bases in between. The germline gives CDR1 MNHNS, CDR2 SASEGT. This CDR3 has 14 residues. The CDR3 DNA reads as TGTGCCAGCAGTCCCCGGGCCCCCAACCAGCCCCAGCATTTT. Translating it yields CASSPRAPNQPQHF.

At least ten counts were recorded for this clonotype. V and J are TRBV5-1 and TRBJ2-4, with 11 nucleotides matching TRBD1. Germline-derived CDR1 and CDR2 are SGHRS and YFSETQ. This CDR3 is 15 amino acids long. V lost 5 bases and J lost 3; bases outside the gene matches: 4. CDR3 sequence reads: CASRPGTGGKNIQYF. CDR3 in DNA: TGCGCCAGCAGGCCCGGGACAGGGGGCAAAAACATTCAGTACTTC.

This clonotype was counted at least ten times. The gene calls are TRBV15 and TRBJ2-5; 7 positions match TRBD2. This CDR3 has 16 residues. Losses at the gene ends were 0 bases for V and 2 bases for J; bases not matched to a gene: 6. Germline CDR1 LNHNV, CDR2 YYDKDF (reference sequence). The CDR3 sequence is CATSRDPWGGQETQYF. CDR3 nucleotides: TGTGCCACCAGCAGAGACCCCTGGGGGGGTCAAGAGACCCAGTACTTC.

There are many counts of this clonotype. V and J are TRBV30 and TRBJ2-5, with D possibly being TRBD2 (6 bases). V was clipped by 0 bases and J by 5 bases, with 13 bases between them. There are 14 residues in the CDR3. Germline assignment: CDR1 GTSNPN and CDR2 SVGIG (reference sequence). The CDR3 DNA reads as TGTGCCTGGAGTGTGGGGGGAGATGGTGAGACCCAGTACTTC. As protein: CAWSVGGDGETQYF.

Remarks on this clonotype: A much larger clone is a single base away; this may be a read error. The final CDR3 position lacks the conserved phenylalanine or tryptophan, pointing to a likely read error. The chain combines TRBV5-5 with TRBJ1-5; maybe TRBD1 (6 bases). This CDR3 spans 13 amino acids. Germline V lookup: CDR1 SGHKS, CDR2 YYEKEE (reference sequence). Trimming removed 5 bases from V and 7 bases from J, with 13 bases in between. This CDR3 is CASSGQSSQPQHS. CDR3 bases: TGTGCCAGCAGTGGACAGTCCAGCCAGCCCCAGCATTCT.

This clonotype has a count of ten or more. The chain links TRBV12-3 or TRBV12-4 to TRBJ1-3, with D unclear. V was trimmed by 8 bases and J by 2 bases, leaving 10 bases between them. The CDR3 consists of 13 residues. The CDR3 DNA is TGTGCCAGCGGAGACGGAACTGGAAACACCATATATTTT. This translates into CASGDGTGNTIYF.

The V and J genes are TRBV10-2 and TRBJ2-7; the D gene could be TRBD1 or TRBD2 (6 bases each). V lost 2 bases and J 0 bases, leaving 11 bases between the germline ends. CDR1 is WSHSY and CDR2 is SAAADI in the germline V gene. The CDR3 covers 15 residues. The CDR3 DNA sequence: TGCGCCAGCAGTGAGGCGGGACAAAGCTCCTACGAGCAGTACTTC. Translation: CASSEAGQSSYEQYF.

This clonotype was seen at least ten times. The chain couples TRBV10-3 to TRBJ1-5; a weak D match, TRBD1 (6 bases). Germline V gene lookup returns CDR1 ENHRY and CDR2 SYGVKD. The CDR3 is 14 amino acids. With 5 bases removed from V and 7 bases from J, the gap between germline ends came to 15 bases. This CDR3 reads CAISQDRSGQPQHF. DNA for the CDR3: TGTGCCATCAGTCAGGACAGATCTGGACAGCCCCAGCATTTT.

This clonotype was seen ten or more times. V usage is TRBV7-9 and J usage is TRBJ1-5; D is unclear. Germline assignment: CDR1 SEHNR and CDR2 FQNEAQ (reference sequence). Trimming shortened V by 1 base and J by 9 bases, and 10 bases separated the two germline ends. The CDR3 is 13 residues long. Here the CDR3 reads CASSLGGSTPQHF. The CDR3 DNA follows: TGTGCCAGCAGCTTAGGAGGGTCCACGCCCCAGCATTTT.

A few counts support this clonotype. The rearrangement uses TRBV12-5 and TRBJ2-1, with a weak D call TRBD2 (6 bases). Between the trimmed V and J ends, which lost 2 bases and 8 bases, there was a span of 16 bases. The germline V gene encodes CDR1 LGHNT and CDR2 FRNRAP. CDR3 length: 15 amino acids. The CDR3 sequence is CASGLTGTPSDEQFF. CDR3 nucleotide sequence: TGTGCTAGTGGTTTGACCGGGACTCCATCAGATGAGCAGTTCTTC.

This sequence joins TRBV30 and TRBJ1-6; D not certain. CDR3 length equals 15 residues. With 1 base removed from V and 1 base from J, the gap between germline ends came to 8 bases. Germline CDR1 and CDR2: GTSNPN and SVGIG (reference sequence). The CDR3 DNA follows: TGTGCCTGGAGTGAGGACGCATCCTATAATTCACCCCTCCACTTT. Encoded protein: CAWSEDASYNSPLHF.

There are a few counts of this clonotype. The rearrangement uses TRBV30 and TRBJ2-5; 9 bases are a match to TRBD1. The V gene's germline CDR1 is GTSNPN and CDR2 SVGIG (reference sequence). The CDR3 length is 15 residues. V shed 2 bases and J 5 bases; nucleotides not matched to a gene: 9. CDR3 region: CAWSPYRGLGETQYF. The CDR3, as DNA: TGTGCCTGGAGTCCTTACAGGGGGCTGGGTGAGACCCAGTACTTC.

This clonotype appeared many times. The chain carries TRBV27 and TRBJ2-5; TRBD1 matches at 8 bases. The V segment lost 0 bases and the J segment 3 bases; nucleotides outside the gene matches: 3. Looked up from germline, CDR1 is MNHEY and CDR2 is SMNVEV (reference sequence). This CDR3 contains 15 residues. CDR3 residues: CASSLSIQGEETQYF. The CDR3 DNA reads TGTGCCAGCAGTTTATCGATACAGGGGGAAGAGACCCAGTACTTC.

This clonotype came up many times. The chain combines TRBV27 with TRBJ2-7, with TRBD2 matching over 10 bases. The J segment lost 7 bases and the V segment lost 5 bases, leaving 8 bases of the junction unmatched. The CDR3 extends over 14 amino acids. Germline CDR1 MNHEY, CDR2 SMNVEV (reference sequence). CDR3 coding DNA: TGTGCCAGCAGTGCCTCATTACTAGCGGGGGAGCAGTACTTC. Translation gives CASSASLLAGEQYF.

This clonotype has a count of ten or more. This chain uses TRBV12-3 or TRBV12-4 with TRBJ2-3, with TRBD2 as a possible D gene (6 bases). V shed 6 bases and J shed 4 bases, with 11 bases lying between them. There are 13 residues in the CDR3. CDR3 bases: TGTGCCAGCAGGGCTAGCGTCGCAGATACGCAGTATTTT. It specifies CASRASVADTQYF.

This clonotype was picked up many times. The chain employs TRBV20-1 and TRBJ2-7; possibly TRBD1 for D (6 bases). The CDR3 extends over 16 amino acids. The germline V and J ends were trimmed by 0 bases and 0 bases, with 15 bases remaining between them. Per germline, CDR1 DFQATT and CDR2 SNEGSKA (reference sequence). In DNA, the CDR3 is TGCAGTGCTAGAGATTCGACAGGTCCTAGCTCCTACGAGCAGTACTTC. It yields the protein CSARDSTGPSSYEQYF.

This clonotype was seen more than once but under ten times. Since a much larger clone is just one base distant, this may be a read error. The CDR3 region has the DNA TGTGCCGGCAGTTTAGGCCCAGCCGTAGGTTCGGCTTTCTTT. It encodes CAGSLGPAVGSAFF. The V call is TRBV28, the J call TRBJ1-1; no reliable D call. The CDR3 sequence is 14 residues long. Per germline, CDR1 MDHEN and CDR2 SYDVKM.

This clonotype was counted many times. The rearrangement joins TRBV28 to TRBJ1-5; 10 positions agree with TRBD1. V lost 3 bases and J lost 4; bases outside the gene matches: 9. Germline CDR1 and CDR2: MDHEN and SYDVKM. CDR3 length: 17 residues. CDR3 DNA: TGTGCCAGCAGTTTGTCTGCGGGACAGGGGCGGAATCAGCCCCAGCATTTT. Amino acids: CASSLSAGQGRNQPQHF.

The table lists this clonotype with many counts. This chain joins TRBV12-3 or TRBV12-4 and TRBJ2-7; D is unclear. Between the trimmed V and J ends, which lost 5 bases and 0 bases, there was a span of 14 bases. The CDR3 has 15 residues. CDR3 DNA sequence: TGTGCCAGCAGTCAACGACTGAGGAGCTCCTACGAGCAGTACTTC. It encodes CASSQRLRSSYEQYF.

For this clonotype: Lacking the conserved final phenylalanine or tryptophan, this CDR3 likely reflects a read error. The CDR3 DNA sequence: TGTGCCATCAGTCAGAGGGGTCTCTGGACTGAAGCTTTCGTT. This translates into CAISQRGLWTEAFV. This chain links TRBV10-3 with TRBJ1-1; a weak D match, TRBD1 (5 bases). The CDR3 has 14 amino acids. The V gene lost 5 bases and the J gene lost 5 bases, with 15 bases spanning the gap. The V gene's germline CDR1 is ENHRY and CDR2 SYGVKD.

In this sample, this clonotype turned up once. Being one base from a much bigger clone, this may be a read error. This sequence joins TRBV30 and TRBJ1-2; D not resolved. The germline gives CDR1 GTSNPN, CDR2 SVGIG (reference sequence). This CDR3 has 10 residues. In nucleotides, the CDR3 is TGTGCCTGGAGTGATCCTGGCTGCATCTTC. It translates to CAWSDPGCIF.

This clonotype was counted at least ten times. The chain joins TRBV11-2 to TRBJ2-5; perhaps D is TRBD1 or TRBD2 (6 bases each). The CDR3 is 17 residues long. Trimming shortened V by 0 bases and J by 5 bases, and 19 bases separated the two germline ends. CDR1 is SGHAT and CDR2 is FQNNGV in the germline V gene. The CDR3 is CASSLERGRGAWETQYF. CDR3 bases: TGTGCCAGCAGCTTAGAGCGGGGCAGGGGTGCTTGGGAGACCCAGTACTTC.

In DNA form, the CDR3 reads TGTGCCAGCAGCGTAGGGGGAGGGCTAGCCGCAGATACGCAGTATTTT. Protein: CASSVGGGLAADTQYF. J is TRBJ2-3 and V is TRBV9; TRBD2 aligns across 7 bases. Germline assignment: CDR1 SGDLS and CDR2 YYNGEE. Trimming removed 0 bases from V and 4 bases from J; junction bases left unmatched: 8. This CDR3 contains 16 residues.